Given below is one T cell receptor (beta chain) in context. Germline V lookup: CDR1 SGHVS, CDR2 FNYEAQ. V shed 0 bases, J shed 4 bases, and the junction held 7 bases outside the gene matches. This CDR3 spans 17 amino acids. Data came from immunoSEQ multiplex PCR; TCRdb stores just in-frame clones and leaves some out. This table has roughly 99,000 clones, around 90% appearing once. The data are from a study of T cell changes during pregnancy in multiple sclerosis. The sequence derives from a female donor in good health, enrolled as a control in a pregnancy study. The sequencing used peripheral blood, collected in the third trimester of pregnancy. The V gene is TRBV7-6, the J gene TRBJ1-4, with TRBD1 identical over 8 bases. CDR3 protein: CASSLAPRGQGNEKLFF. CDR3 in DNA: TGTGCCAGCAGCTTAGCGCCTCGTGGACAGGGTAATGAAAAACTGTTTTTT.